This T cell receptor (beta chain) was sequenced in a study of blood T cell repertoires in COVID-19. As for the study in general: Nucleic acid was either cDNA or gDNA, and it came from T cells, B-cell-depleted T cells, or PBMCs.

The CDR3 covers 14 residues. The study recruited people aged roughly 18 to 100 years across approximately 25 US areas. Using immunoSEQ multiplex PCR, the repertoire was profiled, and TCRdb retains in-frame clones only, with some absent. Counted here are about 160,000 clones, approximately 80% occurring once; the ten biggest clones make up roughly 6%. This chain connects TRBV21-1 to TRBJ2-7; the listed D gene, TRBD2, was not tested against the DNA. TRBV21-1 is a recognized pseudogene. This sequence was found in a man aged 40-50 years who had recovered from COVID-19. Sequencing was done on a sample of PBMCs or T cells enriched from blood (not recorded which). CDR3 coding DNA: TGTGCCAGCAGCAAACACTTTAACTCCTACGAGCAGTACTTC. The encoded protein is CASSKHFNSYEQYF.